Below, 21 T cell receptor beta chains from the same sample are listed, as sequenced in a study of blood T cells in healthy people across ages. Combining a sample-barcoded 5' primer with a J-beta primer mix, a second PCR ran for roughly 6 to 12 cycles. MiXCR, run by TCRdb on the 5' RACE reads, gives a single entry per CDR3 protein. There are roughly 1 million distinct CDR3 sequences in the sample; around 25% occur only once, and approximately 0.7% lies in the top ten. The sample was also linked to a second study, of T cells of mothers and their children.

The sequenced sample consisted of blood. The receptor set was obtained from a girl aged 2 to 9 in good health.

This clonotype turned up a few times. This sequence joins TRBV12-3 or TRBV12-4 and TRBJ2-1, with a weak D call TRBD1 (5 bases). The CDR3 sequence is 12 residues long. The ends were cut back, 5 bases at V and 7 bases at J, with 9 bases in the middle. Here the CDR3 DNA reads TGTGCCAGCAGTGTCCAGGGTAATGAGCAGTTCTTC. It codes for CASSVQGNEQFF.

The chain carries TRBV6-5 and TRBJ2-5; the match to TRBD2 covers 8 bases. V was pared by 2 bases and J by 7 bases, with 9 bases of the junction left unmatched. The CDR3 loop spans 15 amino acids. CDR1 and CDR2 from the germline V gene are MNHEY and SVGAGI. The CDR3 loop reads CASSYEAGEGGTQYF. The DNA for the CDR3 is TGTGCCAGCAGTTACGAAGCGGGAGAAGGGGGGACCCAGTACTTC.

The CDR3 coding sequence is TGTGCCAGTAGTGCGAGCCGGGTTGAAAATCAGCCCCAGCATTTT. It yields the protein CASSASRVENQPQHF. The rearrangement links TRBV19 to TRBJ1-5; D remains unclear. CDR3 length equals 15 residues. Deletions cut 5 bases from V and 4 bases from J, with 15 bases between. Germline V gene sequence: CDR1 LNHDA, CDR2 SQIVND (reference sequence).

The chain employs TRBV3-1 and TRBJ2-7, with D maybe TRBD2 (5 bases). The CDR3 is made up of 14 amino acids. The germline V and J ends were trimmed by 4 bases and 2 bases, with 12 bases remaining between them. Germline V gene lookup returns CDR1 LGHDT and CDR2 YNNKEL (reference sequence). Here the CDR3 reads CASSPLGAAYEQYF. The CDR3 nucleotides are TGTGCCAGCAGCCCCCTCGGAGCGGCCTACGAGCAGTACTTC.

The gene calls are TRBV28 and TRBJ2-3; D may be TRBD1 (5 bases). The germline CDR1 and CDR2 sequences are MDHEN and SYDVKM. The ends were cut back, 6 bases at V and 2 bases at J, with 12 bases in the middle. The CDR3 consists of 14 residues. CDR3 residues: CASSDDSFTDTQYF. The CDR3 DNA sequence: TGTGCCAGCAGCGATGACAGCTTCACAGATACGCAGTATTTT.

The chain combines TRBV28 with TRBJ2-6; D remains ambiguous. CDR1 MDHEN and CDR2 SYDVKM come from the germline V gene. CDR3 length: 15 residues. V was cut by 7 bases and J by 0 bases, with 10 bases left in between. The CDR3 protein is CASNTLNSGANVLTF. The CDR3 coding sequence is TGTGCCAGCAACACGCTGAACTCTGGGGCCAACGTCCTGACTTTC. The whole variable domain, remainder taken from reference TRBV28 and TRBJ2-6, is DVKVTQSSRYLVKRTGEKVFLECVQDMDHENMFWYRQDPGLGLRLIYFSYDVKMKEKGDIPEGYSVSREKKERFSLILESASTNQTSMYLCASNTLNSGANVLTFGAGSRLTVL.

V usage is TRBV6-1 and J usage is TRBJ2-5; D is perhaps TRBD1 (6 bases). From germline, CDR1 is MNHNS and CDR2 SASEGT. The CDR3 length is 19 residues. The germline V and J ends were trimmed by 2 bases and 2 bases, with 24 bases remaining between them. The CDR3 loop reads CASSEPKTLLWQGQETQYF. The DNA for the CDR3 is TGTGCCAGCAGTGAACCTAAAACTCTCCTTTGGCAGGGGCAAGAGACCCAGTACTTC.

The J gene is TRBJ2-1, the V gene TRBV29-1; D gene uncertain. The CDR3 runs to 13 residues. V was shortened by 3 bases and J by 4 bases, with 10 bases between the two germline ends. Germline V gene sequence: CDR1 SQVTM, CDR2 ANQGSEA. The CDR3 sequence is CSVEGDDYNEQFF. CDR3 sequence (DNA): TGCAGCGTTGAGGGCGACGATTACAATGAGCAGTTCTTC.

The genes are TRBV10-3 and TRBJ2-5, with TRBD2 matching 8 bases. The V and J ends lost 9 bases and 4 bases, in that order; junction bases with no gene match: 4. The CDR3 is made up of 12 amino acids. Germline loops: CDR1 ENHRY, CDR2 SYGVKD. The CDR3 DNA is TGTGCCATTGGGACTAGTGGAGAGACCCAGTACTTC. It specifies CAIGTSGETQYF.

There are a few counts of this clonotype. This sequence joins TRBV12-3 or TRBV12-4 and TRBJ1-2; D remains unclear. This CDR3 has 13 amino acids. With 3 bases removed from V and 4 bases from J, the gap between germline ends came to 9 bases. The CDR3 DNA sequence: TGTGCCAGCAGTTTTTTTGGGCCCTATGGCTACACCTTC. It specifies CASSFFGPYGYTF.

J is TRBJ2-3 and V is TRBV12-3 or TRBV12-4; 9 bases agree with TRBD1. Germline trimming cut 7 bases from V and 8 bases from J; bases unmatched to any gene: 13. The CDR3 is 15 residues long. CDR3 in DNA: TGTGCCAGCATCGCGACAGGGGGGATCGGAGCTACGCAGTATTTT. Protein: CASIATGGIGATQYF.

This chain joins TRBV6-1 and TRBJ2-1; 8 bases fit TRBD1. Germline V lookup: CDR1 MNHNS, CDR2 SASEGT. CDR3 size: 17 residues. Losses at the gene ends were 6 bases for V and 5 bases for J; bases not matched to a gene: 15. The CDR3 DNA follows: TGTGCCAGCAGCGATAGGCTAACGGACAGGGCCCACAATGAGCAGTTCTTC. It encodes CASSDRLTDRAHNEQFF.

Comment on this clonotype: A much larger clone differs from this one at a single base, so this may be a read error. The gene calls are TRBV7-9 and TRBJ1-2, with TRBD1 matching 10 bases. The CDR3 sequence is 13 residues long. J was trimmed by 8 bases and V by 6 bases; bases with no gene match: 6. In germline, CDR1 is SEHNR, CDR2 FQNEAQ (reference sequence). DNA of the CDR3: TGTGCCAGCAGTCCCGGGACAGGGGAAGGCTACACCTTC. Translating gives CASSPGTGEGYTF.

This clonotype was counted only a few times. The chain is built from TRBV5-1 and TRBJ1-1, with D perhaps TRBD1 (5 bases). The ends were cut back, 0 bases at V and 11 bases at J, with 14 bases in the middle. Germline V gene lookup returns CDR1 SGHRS and CDR2 YFSETQ. This CDR3 is 13 amino acids long. The CDR3 sequence: CASSLEGAFGAFF. In DNA form, the CDR3 reads TGCGCCAGCAGCTTGGAAGGGGCGTTCGGGGCTTTCTTT.

In this sample, this clonotype turned up a few times. V usage is TRBV6-5 and J usage is TRBJ2-1; D possibly corresponds to TRBD2 (6 bases). The germline gives CDR1 MNHEY, CDR2 SVGAGI. V was trimmed by 8 bases and J by 8 bases, leaving 10 bases between them. This CDR3 has 11 amino acids. The CDR3 sequence is CASVGGYEQFF. In DNA form, the CDR3 reads TGTGCCAGCGTTGGAGGGTATGAGCAGTTCTTC.

The chain carries TRBV27 and TRBJ1-2, with 8 nucleotides matching TRBD1. Germline lookup yields CDR1 MNHEY and CDR2 SMNVEV (reference sequence). J gave up 7 bases and V 3 bases, and 7 bases lay outside the gene matches. The CDR3 length is 14 residues. Here the CDR3 reads CASSFLDRAAGYTF. The CDR3 nucleotides read TGTGCCAGCAGTTTTTTGGACAGGGCGGCTGGCTACACCTTC.

This chain connects TRBV6-8 to TRBJ2-7; 9 bases map to TRBD2. CDR3 length: 16 amino acids. The junction had 13 bases not matched to a gene; V was cut back by 8 bases and J by 2 bases. Germline CDR1 is MNHGY and CDR2 is SAAAGT. The CDR3 DNA reads TGTGCCAGCTATCCCGGGCTAGCGGGGATTCCCTACGAGCAGTACTTC. Amino acids: CASYPGLAGIPYEQYF.

This chain joins TRBV13 and TRBJ1-2, with D maybe TRBD1 (5 bases). Per germline, CDR1 PRHDT and CDR2 FYEKMQ (reference sequence). The V end lost 3 bases, the J end lost 6 bases, and 20 bases lay between the germline ends. This CDR3 contains 16 residues. CDR3 DNA: TGTGCCAGCAGCTTGGCCGGGACTAAGCTCCCGAATGGCTACACCTTC. Its protein product is CASSLAGTKLPNGYTF.

In its sample, this clonotype was seen a few times. The J gene is TRBJ2-2, the V gene TRBV4-3, with no clear D. CDR3 length: 17 amino acids. The V end was cut by 3 bases, the J end by 3 bases, with 17 bases between. Germline loops: CDR1 LGHNA, CDR2 YSLEER. This chain's CDR3 is CASSQALRAGDTGELFF. DNA for the CDR3: TGCGCCAGCAGCCAGGCCCTCCGGGCCGGTGACACCGGGGAGCTGTTTTTT.

This clonotype was observed a handful of times. V is TRBV29-1 and J is TRBJ1-1, with D unresolved. The CDR3 consists of 12 residues. The germline V and J ends were trimmed by 3 bases and 5 bases, with 10 bases remaining between them. Germline V gene lookup returns CDR1 SQVTM and CDR2 ANQGSEA. The CDR3 bases are TGCAGCGTTGAGGGCAGCTGGACTGAAGCTTTCTTT. It is translated as CSVEGSWTEAFF. Combining the CDR3 with reference TRBV29-1 and TRBJ1-1 gives the whole variable domain SAVISQKPSRDICQRGTSLTIQCQVDSQVTMMFWYRQQPGQSLTLIATANQGSEATYESGFVIDKFPISRPNLTFSTLTVSNMSPEDSSIYLCSVEGSWTEAFFGQGTRLTVV.

V usage is TRBV5-1 and J usage is TRBJ2-7, with TRBD1 matching 10 bases. CDR1 SGHRS and CDR2 YFSETQ come from the germline V gene. V lost 3 bases and J lost 3; bases outside the gene matches: 9. The CDR3 has 16 amino acids. The DNA of the CDR3 is TGCGCCAGCAGCTGGACAGGGGGTACTAGCGACTACGAGCAGTACTTC. It translates to CASSWTGGTSDYEQYF.